A selection of T cell receptor beta chains follows, all from one sample in a study of shared clonotypes between healthy human individuals. Libraries were prepared by immunoSEQ multiplex PCR; TCRdb keeps only in-frame clonotypes and omits some of them. The table records over 1.5 million clones, around 98% of them present only once. Sequencing was done on a sample of naive CD4+ T cells sorted from blood. These receptors were taken from a man aged 25-45 years in good health. Each CDR3 is given with its conserved first and last residue. Fields, in order: CDR3 protein, CDR3 DNA, J gene, D gene, V gene, clone size, CDR3 length. A D gene is named only where the DNA matches it firmly. The size of a clone is reported for some rows only, either as once, few or many, or as a class for expanded clones.

CDR3: CATSRDPPAEQYF; DNA: TGTGCCACCAGCAGAGATCCCCCTGCCGAGCAGTACTTC; J: TRBJ2-7; D: NA; V: TRBV15; size: NA; length: 13
CDR3: CASSPLQGAVRDEQYF; DNA: TGTGCCAGCTCACCCCTGCAGGGCGCGGTGAGGGACGAGCAGTACTTC; J: TRBJ2-7; D: NA; V: TRBV18; size: NA; length: 16
CDR3: CASSLVAGGPSNPNEQYF; DNA: TGCGCCAGCAGCTTGGTAGCGGGAGGGCCTTCTAATCCCAACGAGCAGTACTTC; J: TRBJ2-7; D: TRBD2; V: TRBV5-1; size: NA; length: 18
CDR3: CASSLHGGELFF; DNA: TGTGCCAGTAGTCTTCATGGTGGGGAGCTGTTTTTT; J: TRBJ2-2; D: NA; V: TRBV19; size: NA; length: 12
CDR3: CASSGSYEQYF; DNA: TGTGCCAGCAGTGGAAGCTACGAGCAGTACTTC; J: TRBJ2-7; D: NA; V: TRBV6-1; size: NA; length: 11
CDR3: CASTASTSTDTQYF; DNA: TGCGCCAGCACCGCGTCCACTAGCACAGATACGCAGTATTTT; J: TRBJ2-3; D: NA; V: TRBV5-1; size: NA; length: 14
CDR3: CAWTAGMRYGYTF; DNA: TGTGCCTGGACGGCAGGGATGAGGTATGGCTACACCTTC; J: TRBJ1-2; D: NA; V: TRBV30; size: NA; length: 13
CDR3: CSAEQETQYF; DNA: TGCAGTGCTGAGCAAGAGACCCAGTACTTC; J: TRBJ2-5; D: NA; V: TRBV20-1; size: NA; length: 10
CDR3: CASSEQGTGERNGYTF; DNA: TGTGCCAGCAGTGAACAAGGGACAGGGGAAAGGAATGGCTACACCTTC; J: TRBJ1-2; D: TRBD1; V: TRBV25-1; size: once; length: 16
CDR3: CASRPGTAYEQYF; DNA: TGTGCCAGCAGGCCCGGGACAGCCTACGAGCAGTACTTC; J: TRBJ2-7; D: TRBD1; V: TRBV5-4; size: NA; length: 13